The clone carrying this T cell receptor beta chain was seen only a few times. The V end lost 3 bases, the J end lost 13 bases, and 13 bases lay between the germline ends. The CDR3 is made up of 11 amino acids. Germline CDR1 DFQATT, CDR2 SNEGSKA (reference sequence). This specimen comes from a study of response to subunit inactivated influenza vaccine. TCRdb used MiXCR to reprocess the RT-PCR reads, holding one entry per CDR3 protein. Here the sample spans about 780,000 distinct CDR3 sequences, 15% to 20% being singletons. Here the sequenced sample was PBMCs from blood, taken 5 days after vaccination. The sequence was collected from a man aged 50 to 59 who received an inactivated influenza vaccine. This chain uses TRBV20-1 with TRBJ2-1, with D maybe TRBD1 (5 bases). Written as DNA, the CDR3 is TGCAGTGCTAGTCGCGCGTGGGGCCAGTTCTTC. It translates to CSASRAWGQFF.